This T cell receptor (beta chain) was identified in a study of monozygotic twins with cystic fibrosis (dated by TCRdb to about 2021). General notes on the study: Barcoded libraries were prepared with roughly 14 PCR cycles from roughly 2.8 micrograms of fragmented DNA. The study compared TCR beta repertoires within and between 16 monozygotic twin pairs with cystic fibrosis to assess genetic influence on V and J gene usage. Ten female and six male twin pairs, aged roughly 2.0 to 40 years (median roughly 10 years) and mostly children and adolescents, were included in the cohort. Twins were ranked among 850 to 1,200 cohort participants for weight-for-height and FEVPerc (FEV1 disease centile) at the day of blood sampling. Data for three of the twin pairs had already been reported earlier in a different context.

Following the manufacturer's instructions, the researchers used the immunoSEQ immune profiling system to amplify TCR beta CDR3 regions via multiplex PCR. Sequencing was performed on an Illumina NextSeq system. On the study's bioinformatics: Sequence data were processed on the immunoSEQ Analyzer platform, and clonality was calculated as the square root of Simpson's index of productive rearrangements. Jensen-Shannon distance served as the measure of similarity in V and J usage, while OLGA was used to compute CDR3 generation probabilities. The immuneACCESS database (August 2020) and VDJdb (December 2020) were searched for shared CDR3 sequences. TCRdb re-hosts the immuneACCESS table, in-frame sequences only. Its copies lack some clones; in the studies checked, an unresolved V gene accounts for under half of them, and the cause for the rest is not known. That table is the source of V, J and clone size, and D and trimming were worked out from the DNA. The sample profile shows about 14,000 clones; over 80% of them were found once. The top ten constitute around a tenth of the sample.

The twin pairs came from the European Cystic Fibrosis Twin and Sibling Study Cohort, which recruited patients from 150 to 200 CF clinics across 14 European countries. Both zygosity and CFTR genotype were checked in-house, and zygosity was tested with multiplex PCR across nine short tandem repeat loci. Each twin gave a peripheral blood sample, and clinical parameters were documented on that same day of blood sampling. Genomic DNA was isolated from peripheral blood cells with phenol/chloroform and kept in TE buffer at 4 degrees C. Beyond this particular receptor, the publication reports: No association turned up between shared CDR3 numbers and age, concordance or disease severity, and the cohort was small. Significantly higher nucleotide-identical clonotype sharing was observed within monozygotic CF twin pairs than between unrelated CF individuals (P = 0.000026, Mann-Whitney). Simpson clonality tended to be low (median roughly 0.0097), which suggests a naive-dominated repertoire, although clonality was higher in the most severely affected patients. In 13 of 16 pairs, V gene usage most closely resembled the co-twin's, and the same held for J usage in 8 of 16 pairs, a pattern suggesting genetic constraints.

Per the germline V gene, SGHDN is the CDR1 and FVKESK is the CDR2. From the cysteine through the phenylalanine, the CDR3 covers 16 amino acids. CDR3 DNA only is kept here, 48 bases in frame from base 1. Ends trimmed: V by 2 bases, J by 7 bases; bases unmatched to a gene: 8. Details on this clone: Its cognate antigen has yet to be identified. Base quality data are lacking; no much larger clone is found one base away.

The receptor was derived from a girl aged 2-10 years with cystic fibrosis. Recombination joined TRBV14 with TRBJ2-3; TRBD2 aligns with 11 central bases. The sequenced sample was blood. CDR3 reads: CASSQRLLAGVNTQYF. The nucleotide sequence is given as TGTGCCAGCAGCCAACGCTTACTAGCGGGAGTAAATACGCAGTATTTT. The full variable domain, completed from the reference TRBV14 and TRBJ2-3 proteins outside the CDR3, reads EAGVTQFPSHSVIEKGQTVTLRCDPISGHDNLYWYRRVMGKEIKFLLHFVKESKQDESGMPNNRFLAERTGGTYSTLKVQPAELEDSGVYFCASSQRLLAGVNTQYFGPGTRLTVL.